The 9 T cell receptor beta chains given below trace back to one sample, sequenced in a study of identifying expanded T cells in peripheral blood. The method was immunoSEQ multiplex PCR; TCRdb's version includes in-frame clones alone and lacks a portion of them. The table has approximately 130,000 clones, 75% to 90% seen once. Input material: blood. These receptors originate from a person aged 18 to 75 in good health.

This clone came up once. The chain combines TRBV6-1 with TRBJ2-7; no clear D. The germline V gene encodes CDR1 MNHNS and CDR2 SASEGT. The CDR3 runs to 12 residues. The V end was cut by 5 bases, the J end by 4 bases, with 9 bases between. In DNA, the CDR3 is TGTGCCAGCAGTTCGACCGAGTACGAGCAGTACTTC. Its translation: CASSSTEYEQYF.

The chain recombines TRBV7-2 with TRBJ2-1; no reliable D call. CDR3 size: 15 residues. Germline CDR1 SGHTA, CDR2 FQGNSA. With 1 base removed from V and 10 bases from J, the gap between germline ends came to 17 bases. The CDR3 nucleotides read TGTGCCAGCAGCTTAGAAACCCTCCCGCAGTGGGAGCAGTTCTTC. Translation gives CASSLETLPQWEQFF.

The V call is TRBV4-2, the J call TRBJ2-5; no definite D call. CDR3 length: 16 amino acids. V shed 0 bases and J shed 1 base, with 12 bases lying between them. Germline values: CDR1 LGHNA, CDR2 YNFKEQ. The CDR3 region is CASSQDLGSSQETQYF. Here the CDR3 DNA reads TGTGCCAGCAGCCAAGATCTAGGGTCTAGCCAAGAGACCCAGTACTTC.

This clone showed up just a few times. The rearrangement uses TRBV18 and TRBJ2-1; 7 bases fit TRBD1. The CDR3 is made up of 14 amino acids. The germline V gene encodes CDR1 KGHSH and CDR2 LQKENI. V lost 5 bases to trimming and J lost 4 bases; unmatched junction nucleotides: 5. The CDR3 loop reads CASSSTGNYNEQFF. CDR3 sequence (DNA): TGTGCCAGCTCATCGACAGGGAATTACAATGAGCAGTTCTTC. Supplemented by reference TRBV18 and TRBJ2-1, the full variable domain reads NAGVMQNPRHLVRRRGQEARLRCSPMKGHSHVYWYRQLPEEGLKFMVYLQKENIIDESGMPKERFSAEFPKEGPSILRIQQVVRGDSAAYFCASSSTGNYNEQFFGPGTRLTVL.

The chain uses TRBV10-3 and TRBJ1-4; D uncertain. Germline CDR1 ENHRY, CDR2 SYGVKD. The germline V and J ends were trimmed by 0 bases and 2 bases, with 7 bases remaining between them. CDR3 size: 15 residues. In DNA, the CDR3 is TGTGCCATCAGTGAGTCGTTGGGGACTAATGAAAAACTGTTTTTT. Protein product: CAISESLGTNEKLFF.

The chain uses TRBV6-1 and TRBJ2-3; perhaps TRBD1 as D (5 bases). V was clipped by 6 bases and J by 6 bases, with 16 bases between them. CDR3 length equals 14 residues. CDR1 and CDR2 (germline): MNHNS, SASEGT. The CDR3 DNA reads TGTGCCAGCAGGGGAATAAGGGGCGAGGATACGCAGTATTTT. Translating it yields CASRGIRGEDTQYF.

V is TRBV19 and J is TRBJ1-5, with 8 bases identical to TRBD1. Germline V gene data show CDR1 as LNHDA and CDR2 as SQIVND (reference sequence). The CDR3 spans 15 residues. The V and J ends lost 3 bases and 1 base, in that order; junction bases with no gene match: 2. CDR3 DNA sequence: TGTGCCAGTAGTATGGACAGGGTAAGCAATCAGCCCCAGCATTTT. Translation gives CASSMDRVSNQPQHF.

This clone was picked up one time. The rearrangement uses TRBV11-2 and TRBJ2-5; 8 bases agree with TRBD1. The CDR3 length is 15 residues. Germline trimming cut 4 bases from V and 2 bases from J; bases unmatched to any gene: 6. Germline CDR1 SGHAT, CDR2 FQNNGV. DNA of the CDR3: TGTGCCAGCAGCTCAGGGACAGGTCGACAAGAGACCCAGTACTTC. The encoded protein is CASSSGTGRQETQYF.

This chain links TRBV4-2 with TRBJ1-2, with 8 bases identical to TRBD1. The CDR3 spans 17 residues. J lost 5 bases, V lost 1 base, and 12 bases had no gene match. CDR1 LGHNA and CDR2 YNFKEQ come from the germline V gene. CDR3 protein: CASSQVRSDRGDYGYTF. The CDR3, as DNA: TGTGCCAGCAGCCAAGTTCGTAGCGACAGGGGAGATTATGGCTACACCTTC.